The clone carrying this TCR beta chain has at least ten counts. Antigen specificity is unknown. With iRepertoire HTBI primers and Arm-PCR of CDR3 regions, TCR beta libraries were built. A single record per CDR3 protein comes from TCRdb applying MiXCR to the multiplex PCR reads. The sample carries 350,000 to 500,000 distinct CDR3 sequences, roughly 15% recorded once. Time point in this sample: newly diagnosed GD, antithyroid drugs for less than 3 months. TCR sequences were obtained from RNA taken from PBMCs. The record originates from a study of regulatory T cells in long-lasting Graves disease. General observations from the study: New patients shared roughly 980 public clonotypes, fewer than the approximately 3,000 shared by persistent patients.

Germline V lookup: CDR1 SNHLY, CDR2 FYNNEI. The CDR3 spans 15 residues. V was clipped by 8 bases and J by 3 bases; unmatched bases: 8. This same sample was also part of a study on T cells in Graves' hyperthyroidism and ophthalmopathy.

The origin of this receptor is a woman in her twenties or thirties with Graves disease. This chain joins TRBV2 and TRBJ1-5; 9 bases fit TRBD1. Specimen: peripheral blood mononuclear cells (PBMCs), collected at new diagnosis, from a patient treated with antithyroid drugs. The CDR3 bases are TGTGCCAGCGGAGGACAGGGGCTCCCCAATCAGCCCCAGCATTTT. Its protein product is CASGGQGLPNQPQHF.